Below are 6 T cell receptor beta chains sequenced from a single sample in a study of T cells in Graves' hyperthyroidism and ophthalmopathy (dated by TCRdb to between 2018 and 2020). Receptor amplification or capture employed multiplex PCR. TCRdb lists the instrument as Illumina HiSeq 2000. The TCR beta CDR3 regions were amplified from the RNA transcripts. For the first round of RT-PCR on the TCR CDR3, the HTBI primer set was used together with the Qiagen OneStep RT-PCR kit. Clones were called with MiXCR by TCRdb after fastp trimmed the public reads at Q25, and only in-frame beta chains were retained. Each entry is one CDR3 protein sequence, shown with its most common DNA and genes. The sample table holds some 720,000 distinct CDR3 sequences, of which about 16% were seen once. Clones ranked in the top ten supply around 8% of the sample. The specimen sequenced was blood. These receptors all stem from a man in his late teens or twenties with Graves' hyperthyroidism.

This clonotype has a count of ten or more. V usage is TRBV15 and J usage is TRBJ2-1; D might be TRBD1 (6 bases). Germline lookup yields CDR1 LNHNV and CDR2 YYDKDF (reference sequence). This CDR3 is built from 16 residues. The germline V and J ends were trimmed by 1 base and 3 bases, with 13 bases remaining between them. CDR3 nucleotides: TGTGCCACCAGCAGAGTAGCAGGGGTGGTCTACAATGAGCAGTTCTTC. It specifies CATSRVAGVVYNEQFF.

This clonotype was detected a few times. The J gene is TRBJ2-2, the V gene TRBV18, with 8 bases matching TRBD1. CDR1 KGHSH and CDR2 LQKENI come from the germline V gene. The CDR3 consists of 17 residues. The V gene end was trimmed by 4 bases and the J gene end by 1 base; junction bases not matched to a gene: 8. The CDR3 reads CASSRPPGQVNTGELFF. The CDR3 DNA reads as TGTGCCAGCTCACGTCCGCCGGGACAGGTGAACACCGGGGAGCTGTTTTTT. Variable domain in full (rest from reference TRBV18 and TRBJ2-2): NAGVMQNPRHLVRRRGQEARLRCSPMKGHSHVYWYRQLPEEGLKFMVYLQKENIIDESGMPKERFSAEFPKEGPSILRIQQVVRGDSAAYFCASSRPPGQVNTGELFFGEGSRLTVL.

This clonotype has ten or more counts. The chain couples TRBV7-3 to TRBJ2-3; TRBD2 agrees at 7 bases. Germline CDR1 SGHTA, CDR2 FQGTGA. The CDR3 covers 13 residues. Trimming took 8 bases from V and 5 from J; bases not matched to a gene: 7. As DNA, the CDR3 is TGTGCCAGCGGGGCGGGAGCCCAAGATACGCAGTATTTT. It translates to CASGAGAQDTQYF.

This clonotype was seen at least ten times. This chain joins TRBV2 and TRBJ2-1; 10 bases are shared with TRBD2. Trimming cost V 3 bases and J 1 base; bases outside gene matches: 6. The CDR3 consists of 17 residues. The germline V gene has CDR1 SNHLY and CDR2 FYNNEI. The CDR3 loop reads CASSDLAGVTSYNEQFF. CDR3 DNA sequence: TGTGCCAGCAGTGATCTAGCGGGAGTTACGTCCTACAATGAGCAGTTCTTC.

The chain combines TRBV27 with TRBJ2-1, with D unresolved. The germline V gene has CDR1 MNHEY and CDR2 SMNVEV (reference sequence). The CDR3 sequence is 15 residues long. The V gene lost 2 bases and the J gene lost 5 bases, with 13 bases spanning the gap. The CDR3 region is CASSLMGFGNNEQFF. The CDR3 DNA follows: TGTGCCAGCAGTTTAATGGGGTTTGGGAACAATGAGCAGTTCTTC.

The chain couples TRBV19 to TRBJ1-1; D unresolved. CDR3 length: 14 residues. The ends were cut back, 7 bases at V and 0 bases at J, with 12 bases in the middle. In germline, CDR1 is LNHDA, CDR2 SQIVND (reference sequence). The CDR3 sequence is CASNEGMMNTEAFF. For the CDR3, the DNA is TGTGCCAGTAATGAGGGTATGATGAACACTGAAGCTTTCTTT. The variable domain in full, with the rest retrieved from reference TRBV19 and TRBJ1-1, is DGGITQSPKYLFRKEGQNVTLSCEQNLNHDAMYWYRQDPGQGLRLIYYSQIVNDFQKGDIAEGYSVSREKKESFPLTVTSAQKNPTAFYLCASNEGMMNTEAFFGQGTRLTVV.